This TCR beta chain was retrieved from a study of blood T cell repertoires in COVID-19. As for the study in general: T cells, B-cell-depleted T cells, or PBMCs supplied cDNA or gDNA.

Germline V CDR1 and CDR2: SEHNR, FQNEAQ (reference sequence). The CDR3 is made up of 14 amino acids. Germline trimming cut 5 bases from V and 7 bases from J; bases unmatched to any gene: 7. Using immunoSEQ multiplex PCR, the repertoire was profiled, and TCRdb retains in-frame clones only, with some absent. The table includes about 52,000 clones, approximately 89% detected once. The specimen was peripheral blood. The rearrangement joins TRBV7-9 to TRBJ2-1; 8 nucleotides agree with TRBD2. The clonotype comes from a man in his sixties with active COVID-19. The CDR3 protein is CASSPQREMNEQFF. Written as DNA, the CDR3 is TGTGCCAGCAGCCCCCAGCGGGAGATGAATGAGCAGTTCTTC.